This TCR beta chain emerged from a study of shared clonotypes between healthy human individuals. Measured with immunoSEQ multiplex PCR; TCRdb has only the in-frame clones, and not every one. In the table there are fewer than 2.5 million clones, approximately 93% of which are singletons. In regard to this clone: The identical CDR3 is also encoded by other nucleotide sequences in the sample.

The CDR3 runs to 13 residues. Germline CDR1 and CDR2: MNHEY and SMNVEV (reference sequence). After removal of 2 bases from V and 4 bases from J, the junction contained 0 bases not matched to a gene. The chain recombines TRBV27 with TRBJ1-2; the match to TRBD1 covers 8 bases. This clonotype was obtained from a man aged 18 to 30 in good health. Some clones in this sample may be carry-over from other donors' samples. Sequencing was performed on naive CD4+ T cells from PBMCs. Described subset: CD45RA+ positively selected. The CDR3 region is CASSLGTGYGYTF. DNA for the CDR3: TGTGCCAGCAGTTTAGGGACAGGCTATGGCTACACCTTC.